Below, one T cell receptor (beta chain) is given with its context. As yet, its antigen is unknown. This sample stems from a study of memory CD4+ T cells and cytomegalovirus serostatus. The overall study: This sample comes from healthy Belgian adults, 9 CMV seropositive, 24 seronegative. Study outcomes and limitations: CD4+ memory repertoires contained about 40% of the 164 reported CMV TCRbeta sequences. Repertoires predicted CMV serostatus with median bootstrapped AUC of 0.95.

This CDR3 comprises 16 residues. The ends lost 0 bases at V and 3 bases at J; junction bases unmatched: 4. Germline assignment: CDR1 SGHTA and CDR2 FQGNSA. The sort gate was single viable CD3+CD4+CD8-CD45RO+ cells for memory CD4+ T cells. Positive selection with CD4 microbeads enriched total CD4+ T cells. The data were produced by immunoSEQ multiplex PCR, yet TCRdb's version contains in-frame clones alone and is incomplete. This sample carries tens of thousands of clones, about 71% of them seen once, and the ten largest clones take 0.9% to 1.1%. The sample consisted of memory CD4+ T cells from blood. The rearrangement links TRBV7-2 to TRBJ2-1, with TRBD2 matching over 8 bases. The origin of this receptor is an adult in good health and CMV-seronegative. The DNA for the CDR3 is TGTGCCAGCAGCTTAGCGCTGGCGGGGGGCTACAATGAGCAGTTCTTC. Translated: CASSLALAGGYNEQFF.